The rows below give T cell receptor beta chains drawn from one sample of a study of beta chain features in type 1 diabetes. Libraries were prepared by immunoSEQ multiplex PCR; TCRdb keeps only in-frame clonotypes and omits some of them. Altogether approximately 470,000 clones are present, approximately 30% being singletons, with the ten largest covering about 0.065%. The material sequenced was naive CD4+ T cells from blood. These receptors originate from a man younger than 35 in good health. The CDR3 runs from the conserved cysteine through the conserved F or W. A D gene is named only where the DNA matches it firmly. Only some rows state a clone size, as once, few, many or a class for expanded clones.

j_call	d_call	v_call	cdr3_length	clone_size	cdr3_aa	cdr3_nt
TRBJ2-3	-	TRBV7-3	12	-	CASSLSPDTQYF	TGTGCCAGCAGCTTAAGTCCAGATACGCAGTATTTT
TRBJ2-7	-	TRBV27	16	-	CASSLGGGGNSYEQYF	TGTGCCAGCAGTTTAGGTGGGGGCGGGAACTCCTACGAGCAGTACTTC
TRBJ1-1	-	TRBV23-1	13	-	CASRSPMNTEAFF	TGCGCCAGCAGGTCTCCCATGAACACTGAAGCTTTCTTT
TRBJ2-3	-	TRBV5-1	11	few	CASKGTDTQYF	TGCGCCAGCAAGGGTACAGATACGCAGTATTTT
TRBJ2-5	TRBD2	TRBV4-1	14	few	CASSQDTSGGRLYF	TGCGCCAGCAGCCAAGATACTAGCGGGGGACGGCTGTACTTC
TRBJ2-1	TRBD2	TRBV6-1	15	-	CASQVPGTSHNEQFF	TGTGCCAGCCAAGTCCCTGGGACTAGTCACAATGAGCAGTTCTTC
TRBJ2-3	TRBD1	TRBV30	15	few	CAWSARRGSTDTQYF	TGTGCCTGGAGTGCCCGCAGGGGGAGCACAGATACGCAGTATTTT
TRBJ2-1	TRBD2	TRBV7-2	14	-	CASSQGLAYNEQFF	TGTGCCAGCAGCCAGGGACTAGCCTACAATGAGCAGTTCTTC
TRBJ2-7	TRBD2	TRBV20-1	11	few	CSGTSGTEQYF	TGCAGCGGGACTAGCGGAACCGAGCAGTACTTC
TRBJ1-2	-	TRBV6-1	11	few	CASDANYGYTF	TGTGCCAGCGACGCCAACTATGGCTACACCTTC
TRBJ1-2	TRBD1	TRBV28	14	-	CASTIWRQGYGYTF	TGTGCCAGCACTATCTGGAGACAGGGCTACGGCTACACCTTC
TRBJ2-1	-	TRBV29-1	14	-	CSALRGVIYNEQFF	TGCAGCGCCCTCCGGGGCGTAATATACAATGAGCAGTTCTTC
TRBJ2-3	TRBD1	TRBV14	15	-	CASSPYGQGPDTQYF	TGTGCCAGCAGCCCTTATGGACAGGGCCCAGATACGCAGTATTTT
TRBJ2-3	TRBD2	TRBV7-3	14	-	CASSLTSGRDTQYF	TGTGCCAGCAGCTTGACTAGCGGGAGAGATACGCAGTATTTT